The 11 T cell receptor beta chains in this list originate from one sample, sequenced in a study of T cell responses to AZD1222 COVID-19 vaccine. Only in-frame clones appear in the TCRdb table, and some are missing; sequencing was by immunoSEQ multiplex PCR. The repertoire holds around 110,000 clones, roughly 88% seen once, with approximately 4% in the top ten. The sequencing here drew on peripheral blood, taken on day 0 of MenACWY control vaccination. These TCRs come from an adult in good health.

The chain is built from TRBV19 and TRBJ1-5, with D maybe TRBD1 (6 bases). CDR1 LNHDA and CDR2 SQIVND come from the germline V gene (reference sequence). Trimming pared 1 base from V and 3 bases from J, leaving 10 bases between. This CDR3 has 15 amino acids. The chain's CDR3 is CASSIGGAHNQPQHF. For the CDR3, the DNA is TGTGCCAGTAGTATAGGGGGGGCCCACAATCAGCCCCAGCATTTT.

This clone was seen a handful of times. Other DNA sequences in the sample encode the same CDR3. The chain combines TRBV5-1 with TRBJ2-3, with D perhaps matching TRBD2 (6 bases). This CDR3 has 15 residues. Trimming took off 3 bases at V and 1 base at J, with 12 bases between the two ends. Germline CDR1 SGHRS, CDR2 YFSETQ. DNA of the CDR3: TGCGCCAGCAGCTCCTCGCGGGGTGGCACAGATACGCAGTATTTT. It specifies CASSSSRGGTDTQYF.

V usage is TRBV5-4 and J usage is TRBJ1-1, with 9 nucleotides matching TRBD1. J lost 1 base, V lost 4 bases, and 5 bases had no gene match. Germline-derived CDR1 and CDR2 are SGHNT and YYREEE (reference sequence). The CDR3 spans 15 residues. CDR3 protein: CASSGRTGANTEAFF. The CDR3 DNA follows: TGTGCCAGCAGCGGAAGGACAGGGGCGAACACTGAAGCTTTCTTT. Using reference TRBV5-4 and TRBJ1-1 for the parts outside the CDR3, the full variable domain is ETGVTQSPTHLIKTRGQQVTLRCSSQSGHNTVSWYQQALGQGPQFIFQYYREEENGRGNFPPRFSGLQFPNYSSELNVNALELDDSALYLCASSGRTGANTEAFFGQGTRLTVV.

In this sample, this clone turned up a few times. V and J are TRBV2 and TRBJ2-3; 9 nucleotides line up with TRBD1. This CDR3 has 15 amino acids. The junction had 6 bases not matched to a gene; V was cut back by 6 bases and J by 2 bases. Per germline, CDR1 SNHLY and CDR2 FYNNEI. The CDR3 DNA reads TGTGCCAGCAGACCCGACAGGGGGGCCACAGATACGCAGTATTTT. Encoded protein: CASRPDRGATDTQYF.

V and J are TRBV6-6 and TRBJ2-3, with D unresolved. The germline V gene encodes CDR1 MNHNY and CDR2 SVGAGI (reference sequence). V was trimmed by 7 bases and J by 5 bases, leaving 13 bases between them. The CDR3 is 13 residues long. The CDR3 nucleotides read TGTGCCAGCACCAACGGATGGGTAGATACGCAGTATTTT. It yields the protein CASTNGWVDTQYF.

This clone showed up just once. The V call is TRBV2, the J call TRBJ2-5; D is unresolved. The CDR3 has 14 amino acids. The V and J ends lost 4 bases and 5 bases respectively, with 14 bases between them. CDR1 is SNHLY and CDR2 is FYNNEI in the germline V gene. CDR3 DNA: TGTGCCAGCAGTGGGGTCGATTGGCGGGAGACCCAGTACTTC. Translation: CASSGVDWRETQYF.

This clone was counted between two and nine times. J is TRBJ1-3 and V is TRBV6-2 or TRBV6-3; D is perhaps TRBD1 (5 bases). The germline V gene encodes CDR1 MNHEY and CDR2 SVGEGT. The CDR3 contains 14 residues. Between the trimmed V and J ends, which lost 6 bases and 5 bases, there was a span of 14 bases. As DNA, the CDR3 is TGTGCCAGCAGCCCCGGGACCTGGAGAAACACCATATATTTT. Translated: CASSPGTWRNTIYF.

The gene calls are TRBV27 and TRBJ2-1; TRBD1 matches at 9 bases. The CDR3 is 15 residues long. Unmatched junction bases numbered 13, after V lost 4 bases and J lost 12 bases. CDR1 is MNHEY and CDR2 is SMNVEV in the germline V gene (reference sequence). CDR3 loop: CASSSDRTGVMGQFF. CDR3 nucleotide sequence: TGTGCCAGCAGTTCCGACCGGACAGGGGTCATGGGGCAGTTCTTC.

The J gene is TRBJ1-2, the V gene TRBV4-3, with a tentative D call TRBD1 (5 bases). The CDR3 is 14 amino acids. In germline, CDR1 is LGHNA, CDR2 YSLEER. V was shortened by 4 bases and J by 5 bases, with 14 bases between the two germline ends. This CDR3 is CASSLQAGGYGYTF. CDR3 DNA: TGCGCCAGCAGCCTTCAAGCCGGGGGGTATGGCTACACCTTC.

The CDR3 DNA follows: TGTGCCACCAGCACCCCACCTCCTCAAGTACGGGCCCAGTTCTTC. Its protein is CATSTPPPQVRAQFF. The V and J genes are TRBV15 and TRBJ2-1; D unclear. With 4 bases removed from V and 13 bases from J, the gap between germline ends came to 23 bases. The CDR3 sequence is 15 residues long. The germline CDR1 and CDR2 sequences are LNHNV and YYDKDF (reference sequence).

The chain couples TRBV7-2 to TRBJ1-1; 8 bases align to TRBD1. The CDR3 loop spans 15 amino acids. Losses at the gene ends were 5 bases for V and 1 base for J; bases not matched to a gene: 6. Germline V gene sequence: CDR1 SGHTA, CDR2 FQGNSA. This CDR3 is CASSPRQGTNTEAFF. DNA for the CDR3: TGTGCCAGCAGCCCTAGACAGGGGACGAACACTGAAGCTTTCTTT.